This T cell receptor beta chain appears in the sequencing data of a study of cytomegalovirus exposure and HLA in healthy donors. The PCR ran on 60 Vbeta and 13 Jbeta primers. Sequenced by immunoSEQ multiplex PCR; TCRdb stores in-frame clones only, minus some. This table holds tens of thousands of clones, roughly 70% found once. CDR1 is MDHEN, CDR2 SYDVKM, per germline. V lost 2 bases, J lost 2 bases, and 22 bases lay in between. The CDR3 is made up of 18 amino acids. Of note for this clone: Antigen specificity is unknown.

General study points: Reports showed the classifier diagnosing cytomegalovirus status with high specificity and sensitivity.

This sequence joins TRBV28 and TRBJ2-7, with a weak D call TRBD1 (6 bases). The specimen sequenced was PBMCs. The receptor was derived from a man in his 60s in good health and CMV-seropositive. Here the CDR3 DNA reads TGTGCCAGCAGTTTAGGGGGCAGGACGGGGATAAAAACCTACGAGCAGTACTTC. Protein sequence: CASSLGGRTGIKTYEQYF.